A single sample gave rise to the 30 T cell receptor beta chains below, sequenced in a study of cytomegalovirus exposure and HLA in healthy donors. The PCR had 60 Vbeta and 13 Jbeta primers. Clones were read by immunoSEQ multiplex PCR, and TCRdb kept only the in-frame ones, dropping some. The sample data list around 200,000 clones. The sequenced sample was PBMCs. The receptors were sampled from a woman between 25 and 40 years old in good health and CMV-seropositive.

The chain couples TRBV10-3 to TRBJ2-7; maybe TRBD2 (6 bases). V was shortened by 3 bases and J by 3 bases, with 18 bases between the two germline ends. Germline V gives CDR1 ENHRY, CDR2 SYGVKD. The CDR3 contains 16 residues. The CDR3 is CAISDRDSKSRYEQYF. The CDR3, as DNA: TGTGCCATCAGTGACCGGGACTCAAAATCCCGCTACGAGCAGTACTTC.

This sequence joins TRBV9 and TRBJ1-1; possibly TRBD1 for D (5 bases). From germline, CDR1 is SGDLS and CDR2 YYNGEE. Trimming cost V 1 base and J 4 bases, with 8 bases left between them. The CDR3 is made up of 13 amino acids. The CDR3 DNA follows: TGTGCCAGCAGCGTACGGGGGATCACTGAAGCTTTCTTT. This encodes CASSVRGITEAFF.

The V gene is TRBV7-6, the J gene TRBJ1-5; D might be TRBD1 (5 bases). The V end was cut by 1 base, the J end by 10 bases, with 11 bases between. Germline V CDR1 and CDR2: SGHVS, FNYEAQ. The CDR3 sequence is 13 residues long. The CDR3 here is CASSLGQGSPQHF. CDR3 DNA sequence: TGTGCCAGCAGCTTAGGCCAGGGATCACCCCAGCATTTT. The variable domain in full, with the rest retrieved from reference TRBV7-6 and TRBJ1-5, is GAGVSQSPRYKVTKRGQDVALRCDPISGHVSLYWYRQALGQGPEFLTYFNYEAQQDKSGLPNDRFSAERPEGSISTLTIQRTEQRDSAMYRCASSLGQGSPQHFGDGTRLSIL.

V usage is TRBV6-6 and J usage is TRBJ1-5; a weak D match, TRBD1 (6 bases). The CDR3 sequence is 15 residues long. V was cut by 6 bases and J by 4 bases, with 16 bases left in between. The germline gives CDR1 MNHNY, CDR2 SVGAGI (reference sequence). The CDR3: CASSPRQARNQPQHF. The CDR3 DNA reads as TGTGCCAGCAGCCCCAGACAGGCTCGGAATCAGCCCCAGCATTTT.

The V call is TRBV5-4, the J call TRBJ1-1; weak D call: TRBD1 (6 bases). The CDR3 contains 15 residues. Germline values: CDR1 SGHNT, CDR2 YYREEE (reference sequence). V was trimmed by 5 bases and J by 4 bases, leaving 18 bases between them. CDR3 nucleotide sequence: TGTGCCAGCAGTACATTCAGGGGTGTCGGCACTGAAGCTTTCTTT. Its protein product is CASSTFRGVGTEAFF. The full variable domain, rest sourced from reference TRBV5-4 and TRBJ1-1, is ETGVTQSPTHLIKTRGQQVTLRCSSQSGHNTVSWYQQALGQGPQFIFQYYREEENGRGNFPPRFSGLQFPNYSSELNVNALELDDSALYLCASSTFRGVGTEAFFGQGTRLTVV.

The V gene is TRBV10-1, the J gene TRBJ2-7, with D possibly TRBD1 on 5 matching bases. This CDR3 spans 16 amino acids. Germline loops: CDR1 WNHNN, CDR2 SYGVQD (reference sequence). V was trimmed by 0 bases and J by 2 bases, leaving 14 bases between them. CDR3 region: CASSESTGSRAYEQYF. The CDR3 coding sequence is TGCGCCAGCAGTGAGTCTACAGGATCTAGGGCCTACGAGCAGTACTTC.

V usage is TRBV7-2 and J usage is TRBJ1-1; tentatively, D is TRBD1 (5 bases). Germline CDR1 reads SGHTA; CDR2 reads FQGNSA. The V end lost 1 base, the J end lost 8 bases, and 20 bases lay between the germline ends. The CDR3 spans 16 residues. In DNA, the CDR3 is TGTGCCAGCAGCTTAGTTGGTAAAAGGGTGAAGGGGGAAGCTTTCTTT. Residues: CASSLVGKRVKGEAFF.

The rearrangement links TRBV10-1 to TRBJ2-5, with a weak D call TRBD1 (5 bases). Germline assignment: CDR1 WNHNN and CDR2 SYGVQD (reference sequence). The V end lost 4 bases, the J end lost 0 bases, and 6 bases lay between the germline ends. CDR3 length equals 13 residues. The CDR3 nucleotides read TGCGCCAGCAGTGTAGGGGACCAAGAGACCCAGTACTTC. It yields the protein CASSVGDQETQYF.

The chain joins TRBV27 to TRBJ2-1; 14 bases align to TRBD2. CDR3 length: 19 amino acids. V trimming: 4 bases; J trimming: 3 bases; junction bases outside the gene matches: 11. CDR1 MNHEY and CDR2 SMNVEV come from the germline V gene (reference sequence). CDR3 amino acids: CASSSVMGTSGGYYNEQFF. In DNA, the CDR3 is TGTGCCAGCAGTTCGGTGATGGGGACTAGCGGGGGCTACTACAATGAGCAGTTCTTC.

This chain joins TRBV6-1 and TRBJ2-1; 8 nucleotides line up with TRBD2. J was trimmed by 4 bases and V by 3 bases; bases with no gene match: 14. Germline CDR1 is MNHNS and CDR2 is SASEGT. The CDR3 contains 18 residues. This chain's CDR3 is CASSDRGGSFLIYNEQFF. The DNA for the CDR3 is TGTGCCAGCAGTGACCGGGGGGGCTCCTTCCTAATATACAATGAGCAGTTCTTC.

The chain joins TRBV5-4 to TRBJ2-7, with D possibly TRBD2 on 5 matching bases. The CDR3 runs to 16 residues. Germline values: CDR1 SGHNT, CDR2 YYREEE (reference sequence). The V end was cut by 4 bases, the J end by 3 bases, with 20 bases between. DNA for the CDR3: TGTGCCAGCAGCCCCGAATGGTCGCGAGGGAGCTACGAGCAGTACTTC. Its translation: CASSPEWSRGSYEQYF.

This rearrangement joins TRBV27 to TRBJ2-7; 7 bases line up with TRBD2. The V gene end was trimmed by 4 bases and the J gene end by 0 bases; junction bases not matched to a gene: 6. The CDR3 consists of 15 residues. Germline assignment: CDR1 MNHEY and CDR2 SMNVEV (reference sequence). The CDR3 DNA is TGTGCCAGCAGTTACCGCGGGAGAAACTCCTACGAGCAGTACTTC. Translation gives CASSYRGRNSYEQYF.

The chain couples TRBV7-9 to TRBJ2-3, with TRBD2 matching over 8 bases. This CDR3 is built from 16 residues. Trimming at V came to 5 bases and at J to 0 bases, leaving 7 bases not matched to a gene. Germline assignment: CDR1 SEHNR and CDR2 FQNEAQ (reference sequence). For the CDR3, the DNA is TGTGCCAGCAGCCCTCACGGACTAGCTAGCACAGATACGCAGTATTTT. It codes for CASSPHGLASTDTQYF.

The DNA for the CDR3 is TGTGCCAGCAGGTGGGACAGGGTATCCGAAGAGCAGTACTTC. The encoded protein is CASRWDRVSEEQYF. The rearrangement uses TRBV6-6 and TRBJ2-7, with TRBD1 matching 9 bases. Trimming cost V 6 bases and J 7 bases; bases outside gene matches: 10. Germline lookup yields CDR1 MNHNY and CDR2 SVGAGI (reference sequence). This CDR3 region has 14 residues.

The chain uses TRBV6-5 and TRBJ2-3; 8 bases match TRBD2. Germline V lookup: CDR1 MNHEY, CDR2 SVGAGI. J lost 3 bases, V lost 7 bases, and 6 bases had no gene match. This CDR3 comprises 14 residues. CDR3 protein: CASTKAGGTDTQYF. The CDR3 DNA follows: TGTGCCAGCACTAAGGCGGGAGGAACAGATACGCAGTATTTT.

The chain is built from TRBV7-8 and TRBJ1-4; D may be TRBD1 (6 bases). CDR3 length: 13 amino acids. The V end lost 4 bases, the J end lost 7 bases, and 10 bases lay between the germline ends. Per the germline V gene, CDR1 is SGHVS and CDR2 is FQNEAQ. The CDR3: CASSSRTAEKLFF. CDR3 bases: TGTGCCAGCAGCTCCCGGACAGCTGAAAAACTGTTTTTT. Full variable domain (missing parts from reference TRBV7-8 and TRBJ1-4): GAGVSQSPRYKVAKRGQDVALRCDPISGHVSLFWYQQALGQGPEFLTYFQNEAQLDKSGLPSDRFFAERPEGSVSTLKIQRTQQEDSAVYLCASSSRTAEKLFFGSGTQLSVL.

This sequence joins TRBV11-1 and TRBJ2-5, with D possibly matching TRBD1 (6 bases). CDR1 and CDR2 from the germline V gene are SGHAT and FQDESV (reference sequence). V dropped 2 bases and J dropped 2 bases, with 15 bases sitting between them. CDR3 length equals 16 residues. This CDR3 is CASSLRRTARQETQYF. The CDR3 DNA reads as TGTGCCAGCAGCTTACGAAGGACAGCCAGACAAGAGACCCAGTACTTC.

The J gene is TRBJ1-3, the V gene TRBV9, with D maybe TRBD1 (5 bases). V was clipped by 2 bases and J by 0 bases, with 18 bases between them. The CDR3 sequence is 18 residues long. Germline CDR1 is SGDLS and CDR2 is YYNGEE. The CDR3 reads CASSVTFGWGDSGNTIYF. The CDR3 DNA reads as TGTGCCAGCAGCGTCACCTTTGGGTGGGGGGACTCTGGAAACACCATATATTTT.

The genes are TRBV27 and TRBJ1-1; D not resolved. This CDR3 region has 13 residues. Trimming pared 9 bases from V and 4 bases from J, leaving 15 bases between. Germline CDR1 and CDR2: MNHEY and SMNVEV (reference sequence). This CDR3 reads CASGDYRGTEAFF. CDR3 nucleotides: TGTGCCAGTGGGGATTATCGGGGCACTGAAGCTTTCTTT.

This chain connects TRBV19 to TRBJ2-4; possible D gene TRBD2, 6 bases. The CDR3 contains 14 residues. Germline V gives CDR1 LNHDA, CDR2 SQIVND (reference sequence). V was pared by 7 bases and J by 4 bases, with 14 bases between. As DNA, the CDR3 is TGTGCCAGTAAACCGGCAGGGAGGAAAAACATTCAGTACTTC. Residues: CASKPAGRKNIQYF.

The V and J genes are TRBV2 and TRBJ1-1, with 7 bases identical to TRBD1. Germline assignment: CDR1 SNHLY and CDR2 FYNNEI. CDR3 length: 13 residues. Trimming cost V 5 bases and J 5 bases; bases outside gene matches: 5. For the CDR3, the DNA is TGTGCCAGCAGTCGGGACAGCGAGACTGAAGCTTTCTTT. Its protein is CASSRDSETEAFF.

CDR3 in DNA: TGCGCCAGCAGCTTGGCCGAGCAGGGGGCCACTGAAGCTTTCTTT. Its protein product is CASSLAEQGATEAFF. V usage is TRBV5-1 and J usage is TRBJ1-1, with 8 bases fitting TRBD1. Germline loops: CDR1 SGHRS, CDR2 YFSETQ. After removal of 0 bases from V and 4 bases from J, the junction contained 5 bases not matched to a gene. The CDR3 totals 15 residues.

V is TRBV19 and J is TRBJ1-3; D ambiguous. This CDR3 comprises 11 residues. With 4 bases removed from V and 16 bases from J, the gap between germline ends came to 14 bases. Germline-derived CDR1 and CDR2 are LNHDA and SQIVND (reference sequence). In DNA, the CDR3 is TGTGCCAGTAGTACAGGCGTCGGCGGGTATTTT. Protein product: CASSTGVGGYF.

The chain recombines TRBV28 with TRBJ1-4; a possible D gene is TRBD1 (6 bases). Per germline, CDR1 MDHEN and CDR2 SYDVKM. The length of the CDR3 is 16 residues. V gave up 8 bases and J gave up 1 base, with 17 bases separating them. The CDR3 DNA reads as TGTGCCAGCGGGGACATAGGGTCAGGAACTAATGAAAAACTGTTTTTT. The encoded protein is CASGDIGSGTNEKLFF.

The genes are TRBV6-1 and TRBJ1-2; D unclear. From germline, CDR1 is MNHNS and CDR2 SASEGT. This CDR3 has 18 amino acids. V lost 2 bases to trimming and J lost 2 bases, with 21 bases between them. The CDR3 loop is CASSEKLRAGLLNYGYTF. Written as DNA, the CDR3 is TGTGCCAGCAGTGAAAAGCTTAGGGCAGGACTTTTGAACTATGGCTACACCTTC.

The chain has TRBV25-1 and TRBJ2-7, with D possibly matching TRBD2 (6 bases). The CDR3 consists of 17 residues. Germline CDR1 is MGHDK and CDR2 is SYGVNS. Trimming took 1 base from V and 1 from J, leaving 17 bases between them. The CDR3 coding sequence is TGTGCCAGCAGTGAATTCCTAGCGCTGATTTCTTCCTACGAGCAGTACTTC. It encodes CASSEFLALISSYEQYF.

The chain uses TRBV5-1 and TRBJ2-3; TRBD1 matches 11 bases. CDR3 size: 17 residues. The V gene end was trimmed by 0 bases and the J gene end by 4 bases; junction bases not matched to a gene: 7. CDR1 is SGHRS and CDR2 is YFSETQ in the germline V gene. The CDR3 spells CASSLAFRTGGADTQYF. The CDR3 coding sequence is TGCGCCAGCAGCTTGGCCTTCAGGACAGGGGGCGCAGATACGCAGTATTTT.

For this clone: At the DNA level, this CDR3 is encoded by other sequences in the same sample as well. The chain uses TRBV30 and TRBJ1-2; no clear D. This CDR3 spans 12 amino acids. V gave up 1 base and J gave up 2 bases, with 5 bases separating them. CDR1 is GTSNPN and CDR2 is SVGIG in the germline V gene (reference sequence). The CDR3 protein is CAWSGGNYGYTF. The CDR3 DNA follows: TGTGCCTGGAGTGGAGGAAACTATGGCTACACCTTC.

The chain carries TRBV19 and TRBJ2-6; 9 bases line up with TRBD1. The germline V gene has CDR1 LNHDA and CDR2 SQIVND (reference sequence). After removal of 9 bases from V and 0 bases from J, the junction contained 6 bases not matched to a gene. This CDR3 has 16 residues. Here the CDR3 reads CASKTGGFSGANVLTF. The CDR3 region has the DNA TGTGCCAGCAAGACAGGGGGATTCTCTGGGGCCAACGTCCTGACTTTC.

The V gene is TRBV6-5, the J gene TRBJ1-6, with D unclear. The CDR3 contains 16 residues. V was trimmed by 4 bases and J by 0 bases, leaving 10 bases between them. CDR1 and CDR2 from the germline V gene are MNHEY and SVGAGI. CDR3 sequence (DNA): TGTGCCAGCAGTTTAGCCCGGAGCTCCTATAATTCACCCCTCCACTTT. Residues: CASSLARSSYNSPLHF.